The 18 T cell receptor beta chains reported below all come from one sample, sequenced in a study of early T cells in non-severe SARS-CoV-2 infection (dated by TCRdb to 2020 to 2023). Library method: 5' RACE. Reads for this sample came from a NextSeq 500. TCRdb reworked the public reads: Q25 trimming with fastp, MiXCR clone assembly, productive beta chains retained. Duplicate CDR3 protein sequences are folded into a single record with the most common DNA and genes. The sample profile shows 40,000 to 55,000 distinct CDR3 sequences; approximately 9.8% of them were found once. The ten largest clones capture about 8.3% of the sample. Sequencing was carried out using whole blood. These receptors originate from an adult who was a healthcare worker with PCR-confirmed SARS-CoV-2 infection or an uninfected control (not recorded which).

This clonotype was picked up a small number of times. The DNA for the CDR3 is TGTGCCAGCAGCCAAGTACTAGCACGAACCGAGCAGTACTTC. Protein product: CASSQVLARTEQYF. The chain has TRBV4-2 and TRBJ2-7; D perhaps matches TRBD2 (6 bases). CDR3 length: 14 residues. Trimming shortened V by 1 base and J by 6 bases, and 13 bases separated the two germline ends. Germline V gene lookup returns CDR1 LGHNA and CDR2 YNFKEQ.

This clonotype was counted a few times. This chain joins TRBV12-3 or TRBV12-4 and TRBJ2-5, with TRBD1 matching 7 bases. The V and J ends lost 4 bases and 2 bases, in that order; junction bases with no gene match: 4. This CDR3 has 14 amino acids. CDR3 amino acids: CASSYGQVQETQYF. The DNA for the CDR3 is TGTGCCAGCAGTTACGGACAGGTTCAAGAGACCCAGTACTTC.

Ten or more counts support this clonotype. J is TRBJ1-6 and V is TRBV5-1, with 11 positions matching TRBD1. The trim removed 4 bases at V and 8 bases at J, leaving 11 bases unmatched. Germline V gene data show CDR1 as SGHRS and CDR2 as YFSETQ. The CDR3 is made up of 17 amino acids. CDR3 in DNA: TGCGCCAGCAGCAGAGGGAGGACAGGGGGCGCGGATTCACCCCTCCACTTT. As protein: CASSRGRTGGADSPLHF. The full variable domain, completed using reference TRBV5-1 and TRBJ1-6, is KAGVTQTPRYLIKTRGQQVTLSCSPISGHRSVSWYQQTPGQGLQFLFEYFSETQRNKGNFPGRFSGRQFSNSRSEMNVSTLELGDSALYLCASSRGRTGGADSPLHFGNGTRLTVT.

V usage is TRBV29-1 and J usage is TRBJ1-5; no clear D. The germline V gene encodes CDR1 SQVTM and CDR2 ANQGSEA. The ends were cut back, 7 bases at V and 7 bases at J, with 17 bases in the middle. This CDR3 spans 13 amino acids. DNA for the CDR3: TGCAGCGCATCGAGGAGTCTCAACCAGCCCCAGCATTTT. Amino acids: CSASRSLNQPQHF.

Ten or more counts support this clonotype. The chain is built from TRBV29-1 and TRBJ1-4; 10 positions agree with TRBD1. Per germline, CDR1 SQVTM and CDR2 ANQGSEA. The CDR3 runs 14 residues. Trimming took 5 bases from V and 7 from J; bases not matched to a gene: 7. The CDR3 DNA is TGCAGCGTTCGGGACAGGGGTAAAGGTGAAAAACTGTTTTTT. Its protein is CSVRDRGKGEKLFF. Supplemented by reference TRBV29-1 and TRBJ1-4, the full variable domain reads SAVISQKPSRDICQRGTSLTIQCQVDSQVTMMFWYRQQPGQSLTLIATANQGSEATYESGFVIDKFPISRPNLTFSTLTVSNMSPEDSSIYLCSVRDRGKGEKLFFGSGTQLSVL.

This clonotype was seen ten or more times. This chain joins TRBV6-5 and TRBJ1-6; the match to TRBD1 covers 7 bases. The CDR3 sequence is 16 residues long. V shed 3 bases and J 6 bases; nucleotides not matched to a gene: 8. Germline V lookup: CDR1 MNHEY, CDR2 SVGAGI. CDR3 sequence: CASSYRGQAANSPLHF. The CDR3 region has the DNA TGTGCCAGCAGTTATCGAGGACAGGCGGCTAATTCACCCCTCCACTTT.

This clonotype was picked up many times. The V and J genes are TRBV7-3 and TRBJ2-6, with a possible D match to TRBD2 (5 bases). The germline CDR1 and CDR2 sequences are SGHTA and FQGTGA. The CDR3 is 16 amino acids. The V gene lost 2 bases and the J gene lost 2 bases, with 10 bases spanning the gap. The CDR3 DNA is TGTGCCAGCAGCTTATCCCGGGATCCTGGGGCCAACGTCCTGACTTTC. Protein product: CASSLSRDPGANVLTF.

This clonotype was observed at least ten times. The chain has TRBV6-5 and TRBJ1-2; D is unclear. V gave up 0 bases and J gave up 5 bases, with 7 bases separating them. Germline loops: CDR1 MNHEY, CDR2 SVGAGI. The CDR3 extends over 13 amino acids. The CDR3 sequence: CASSYSQLYGYTF. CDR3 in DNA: TGTGCCAGCAGTTACTCACAGCTGTATGGCTACACCTTC.

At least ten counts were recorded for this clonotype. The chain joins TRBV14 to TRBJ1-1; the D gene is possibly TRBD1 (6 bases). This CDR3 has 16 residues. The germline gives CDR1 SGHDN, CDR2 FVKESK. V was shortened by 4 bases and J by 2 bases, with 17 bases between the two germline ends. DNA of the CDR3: TGTGCCAGCAGCCTGGGGGGGGCGTTCAGTAACACTGAAGCTTTCTTT. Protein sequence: CASSLGGAFSNTEAFF.

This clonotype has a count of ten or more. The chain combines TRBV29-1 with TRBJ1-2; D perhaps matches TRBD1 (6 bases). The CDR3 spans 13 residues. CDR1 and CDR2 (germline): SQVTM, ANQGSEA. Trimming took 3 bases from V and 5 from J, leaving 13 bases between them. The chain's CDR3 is CSVEGQGLYGYTF. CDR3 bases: TGCAGCGTTGAGGGGCAGGGGTTATATGGCTACACCTTC.

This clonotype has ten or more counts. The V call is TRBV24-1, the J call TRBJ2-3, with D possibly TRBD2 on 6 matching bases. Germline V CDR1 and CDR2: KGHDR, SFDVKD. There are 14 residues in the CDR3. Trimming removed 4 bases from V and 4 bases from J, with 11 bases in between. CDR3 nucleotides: TGTGCCACCAGTGAGGAGGGGTTTTCAGATACGCAGTATTTT. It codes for CATSEEGFSDTQYF.

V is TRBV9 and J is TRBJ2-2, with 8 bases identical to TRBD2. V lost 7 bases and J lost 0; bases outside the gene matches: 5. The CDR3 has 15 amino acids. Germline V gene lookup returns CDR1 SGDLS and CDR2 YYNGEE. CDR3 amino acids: CASATSGANTGELFF. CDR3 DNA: TGTGCCAGCGCCACTAGCGGTGCGAACACCGGGGAGCTGTTTTTT.

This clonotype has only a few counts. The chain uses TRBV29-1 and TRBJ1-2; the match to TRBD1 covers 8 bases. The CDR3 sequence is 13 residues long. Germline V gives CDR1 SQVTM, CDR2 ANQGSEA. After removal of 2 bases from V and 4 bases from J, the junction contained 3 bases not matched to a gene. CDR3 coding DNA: TGCAGCGTTGAATTAGGGACAGGCTATGGCTACACCTTC. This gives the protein CSVELGTGYGYTF. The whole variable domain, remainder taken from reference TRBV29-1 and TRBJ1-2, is SAVISQKPSRDICQRGTSLTIQCQVDSQVTMMFWYRQQPGQSLTLIATANQGSEATYESGFVIDKFPISRPNLTFSTLTVSNMSPEDSSIYLCSVELGTGYGYTFGSGTRLTVV.

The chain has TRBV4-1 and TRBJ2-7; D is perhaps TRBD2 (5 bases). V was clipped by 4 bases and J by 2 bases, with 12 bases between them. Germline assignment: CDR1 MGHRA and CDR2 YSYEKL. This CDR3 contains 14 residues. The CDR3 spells CASSLLTRTYEQYF. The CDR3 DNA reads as TGCGCCAGCAGCCTCCTCACTAGAACCTACGAGCAGTACTTC.

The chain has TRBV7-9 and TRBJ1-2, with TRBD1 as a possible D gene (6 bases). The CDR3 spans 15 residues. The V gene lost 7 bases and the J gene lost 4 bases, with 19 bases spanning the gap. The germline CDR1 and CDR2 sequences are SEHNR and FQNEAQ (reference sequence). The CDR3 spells CASIQSTGRVYGYTF. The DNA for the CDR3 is TGTGCCAGCATCCAAAGCACAGGGAGGGTCTATGGCTACACCTTC.

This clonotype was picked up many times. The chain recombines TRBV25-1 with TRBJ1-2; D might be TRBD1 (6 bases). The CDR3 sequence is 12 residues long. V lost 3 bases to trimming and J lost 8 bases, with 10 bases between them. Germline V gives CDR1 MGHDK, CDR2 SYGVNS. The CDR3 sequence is CASSDGGRGYTF. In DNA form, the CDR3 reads TGTGCCAGCAGTGATGGGGGGCGAGGCTACACCTTC.

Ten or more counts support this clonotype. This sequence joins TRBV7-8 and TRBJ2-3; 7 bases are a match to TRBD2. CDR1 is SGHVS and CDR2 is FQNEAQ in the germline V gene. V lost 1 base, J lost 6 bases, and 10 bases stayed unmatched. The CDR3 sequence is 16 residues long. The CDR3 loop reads CASSLVASGGRDTQYF. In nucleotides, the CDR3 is TGTGCCAGCAGCTTAGTGGCTAGCGGTGGCAGGGATACGCAGTATTTT. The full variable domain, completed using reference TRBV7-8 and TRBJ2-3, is GAGVSQSPRYKVAKRGQDVALRCDPISGHVSLFWYQQALGQGPEFLTYFQNEAQLDKSGLPSDRFFAERPEGSVSTLKIQRTQQEDSAVYLCASSLVASGGRDTQYFGPGTRLTVL.

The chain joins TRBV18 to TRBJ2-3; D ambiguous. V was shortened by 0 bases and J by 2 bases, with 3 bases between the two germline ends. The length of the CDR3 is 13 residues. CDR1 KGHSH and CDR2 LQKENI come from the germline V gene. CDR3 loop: CASSPPNTDTQYF. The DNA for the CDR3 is TGTGCCAGCTCACCACCAAACACAGATACGCAGTATTTT.